The present T cell receptor (beta chain) was sequenced within a study of control samples from healthy donors and cancer patients. The V gene's germline CDR1 is SGHRS and CDR2 YFSETQ. This CDR3 has 14 residues. V was trimmed by 7 bases and J by 8 bases, leaving 18 bases between them. Sequenced by immunoSEQ multiplex PCR; TCRdb stores in-frame clones only, minus some. The data contain more than 95,000 clones, approximately 92% of them seen just once; the ten biggest clones take up over 0.5%. In this sample, this clone turned up a few times. The sequenced material came from PBMCs. The chain couples TRBV5-1 to TRBJ1-4; no definite D call. This receptor was identified in an elderly man with head and neck cancer. The CDR3 nucleotides are TGCGCCAGCGCCGACGGGTCCGGCGGCGAAAAACTGTTTTTT. This translates into CASADGSGGEKLFF. Based on the CDR3 plus reference TRBV5-1 and TRBJ1-4, the full variable domain is KAGVTQTPRYLIKTRGQQVTLSCSPISGHRSVSWYQQTPGQGLQFLFEYFSETQRNKGNFPGRFSGRQFSNSRSEMNVSTLELGDSALYLCASADGSGGEKLFFGSGTQLSVL.